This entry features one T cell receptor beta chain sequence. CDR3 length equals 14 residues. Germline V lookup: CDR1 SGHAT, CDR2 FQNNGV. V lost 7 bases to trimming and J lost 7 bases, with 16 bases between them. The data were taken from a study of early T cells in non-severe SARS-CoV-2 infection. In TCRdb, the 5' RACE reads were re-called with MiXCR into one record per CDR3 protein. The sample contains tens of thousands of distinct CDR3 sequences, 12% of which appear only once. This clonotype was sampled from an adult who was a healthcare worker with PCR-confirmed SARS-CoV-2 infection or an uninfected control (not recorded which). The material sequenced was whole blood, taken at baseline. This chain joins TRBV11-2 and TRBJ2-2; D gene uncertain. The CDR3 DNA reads TGTGCCAGCACAATCTCCGGGCGGAACGGGGAGCTGTTTTTT. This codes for CASTISGRNGELFF.